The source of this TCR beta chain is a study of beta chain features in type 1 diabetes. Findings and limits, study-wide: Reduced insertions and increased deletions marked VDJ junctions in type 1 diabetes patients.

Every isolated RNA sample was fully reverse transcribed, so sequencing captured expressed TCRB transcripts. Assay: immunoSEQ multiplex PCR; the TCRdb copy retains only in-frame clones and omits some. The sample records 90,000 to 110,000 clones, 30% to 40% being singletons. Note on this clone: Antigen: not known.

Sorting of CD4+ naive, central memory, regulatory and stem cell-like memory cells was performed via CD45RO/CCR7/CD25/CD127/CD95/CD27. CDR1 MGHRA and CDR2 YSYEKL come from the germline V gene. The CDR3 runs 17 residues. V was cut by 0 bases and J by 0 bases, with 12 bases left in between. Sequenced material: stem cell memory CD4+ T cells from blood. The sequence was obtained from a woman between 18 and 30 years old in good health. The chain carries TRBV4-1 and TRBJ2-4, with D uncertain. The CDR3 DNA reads TGCGCCAGCAGCCAAGATCTCGCCACCGGAGCCAAAAACATTCAGTACTTC. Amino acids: CASSQDLATGAKNIQYF.